This T cell receptor (beta chain) was recorded in a study of regulatory T cells in long-lasting Graves disease. CDR3-region Arm-PCR and iRepertoire HTBI primers produced the TCR beta libraries. TCRdb called the multiplex PCR reads again in MiXCR, with one record for every CDR3 protein. The table lists over 250,000 distinct CDR3 sequences, 20% to 25% of them singletons. The table lists this clonotype with many counts. The time point denotes: persistent/refractory GD, antithyroid drugs over 5 years with positive TRAb. Extracted PBMC RNA gave rise to the TCR library. The CDR3 has 15 amino acids. In germline, CDR1 is SNHLY, CDR2 FYNNEI. V was shortened by 3 bases and J by 0 bases, with 12 bases between the two germline ends.

The sequence derives from a female donor with Graves disease. The chain links TRBV2 to TRBJ2-7; tentative D call: TRBD1 (6 bases). The sample in question was peripheral blood mononuclear cells (PBMCs), obtained when the disease was refractory, from a patient treated with antithyroid drugs. The CDR3 region is CASSDGSDSSYEQYF. The CDR3 DNA follows: TGTGCCAGCAGTGACGGGTCGGACAGCTCCTACGAGCAGTACTTC.